A single sample is the source of the 24 T cell receptor beta chains below, sequenced in a study of OX40 agonist ivuxolimab in advanced cancers. Sequenced by immunoSEQ multiplex PCR; TCRdb stores in-frame clones only, minus some. The sample shows nearly 20,000 clones, under 90% of them seen only once. Sequences were derived from CD4+ or CD8+ T cells sorted from blood, sampled in a trial of the OX40 agonist ivuxolimab. The receptors were sampled from an adult with an advanced solid tumor such as melanoma, head and neck, liver or kidney cancer.

Only a few counts were recorded for this clone. The genes are TRBV7-2 and TRBJ2-3; no definite D call. This CDR3 region has 15 residues. Trimming took off 5 bases at V and 2 bases at J, with 14 bases between the two ends. CDR1 and CDR2 (germline): SGHTA, FQGNSA. This chain's CDR3 is CASSTIASYTDTQYF. CDR3 in DNA: TGTGCCAGCAGCACGATAGCATCCTACACAGATACGCAGTATTTT.

The V gene is TRBV9, the J gene TRBJ1-4; 8 bases match TRBD1. Germline CDR1 SGDLS, CDR2 YYNGEE. CDR3 length equals 14 residues. Trimming cost V 6 bases and J 4 bases; bases outside gene matches: 5. CDR3 sequence reads: CASKRGTGNEKLFF. Written as DNA, the CDR3 is TGTGCCAGCAAGCGCGGGACAGGTAATGAAAAACTGTTTTTT.

This chain uses TRBV7-2 with TRBJ2-1, with 9 bases lining up with TRBD2. J lost 9 bases, V lost 6 bases, and 12 bases had no gene match. CDR3 length: 15 amino acids. CDR1 is SGHTA and CDR2 is FQGNSA in the germline V gene. The CDR3 reads CASSIRLAEGGEQFF. In DNA, the CDR3 is TGTGCCAGCAGTATCAGACTAGCGGAAGGAGGTGAGCAGTTCTTC.

The chain links TRBV27 to TRBJ2-7; 10 bases fit TRBD2. The CDR3 loop spans 14 amino acids. Germline CDR1 MNHEY, CDR2 SMNVEV (reference sequence). V was clipped by 2 bases and J by 7 bases; unmatched bases: 5. The CDR3 spells CASSLRTSGLEQYF. The CDR3 nucleotides read TGTGCCAGCAGTTTACGGACTAGCGGTCTGGAGCAGTACTTC.

This clone was counted a few times. J is TRBJ1-5 and V is TRBV19; maybe TRBD1 (5 bases). The CDR3 extends over 16 amino acids. V lost 6 bases and J lost 4, with 19 bases in between. The germline gives CDR1 LNHDA, CDR2 SQIVND (reference sequence). The chain's CDR3 is CASSPSGSRGNQPQHF. The CDR3 nucleotides are TGTGCCAGTAGCCCATCTGGAAGTAGGGGAAATCAGCCCCAGCATTTT.

The rearrangement joins TRBV6-5 to TRBJ1-1; maybe TRBD1 (5 bases). Trimming left V 7 bases short and J 4 bases short, with 16 bases between. The CDR3 contains 14 residues. The V gene's germline CDR1 is MNHEY and CDR2 SVGAGI. As DNA, the CDR3 is TGTGCCAGCACCGACATTTGGGGCGGCACTGAAGCTTTCTTT. This encodes CASTDIWGGTEAFF.

The chain joins TRBV6-1 to TRBJ2-7; possible D gene TRBD2, 5 bases. From germline, CDR1 is MNHNS and CDR2 SASEGT. CDR3 length: 14 amino acids. Between the trimmed V and J ends, which lost 3 bases and 3 bases, there was a span of 12 bases. This chain's CDR3 is CASSEGRGFYEQYF. The CDR3 DNA sequence: TGTGCCAGCAGTGAGGGCCGGGGTTTCTACGAGCAGTACTTC.

The chain recombines TRBV28 with TRBJ2-7, with 14 bases lining up with TRBD2. This CDR3 comprises 18 residues. Germline V gives CDR1 MDHEN, CDR2 SYDVKM. The ends lost 2 bases at V and 4 bases at J; junction bases unmatched: 10. Here the CDR3 reads CASSLGLAGGAVYYEQYF. The CDR3 coding sequence is TGTGCCAGCAGTTTAGGACTAGCGGGAGGCGCCGTTTATTACGAGCAGTACTTC.

The V call is TRBV29-1, the J call TRBJ2-1; TRBD2 matches 7 bases. The V gene's germline CDR1 is SQVTM and CDR2 ANQGSEA. The CDR3 runs 16 residues. The V and J ends lost 6 bases and 5 bases, in that order; junction bases with no gene match: 16. The DNA of the CDR3 is TGCAGCGTCCACTCGGTAGCGGGCCATGGGGACAATGAGCAGTTCTTC. Its protein product is CSVHSVAGHGDNEQFF.

The chain links TRBV9 to TRBJ2-7; 10 bases align to TRBD2. The V segment lost 4 bases and the J segment 2 bases; nucleotides outside the gene matches: 12. This CDR3 spans 17 amino acids. Germline loops: CDR1 SGDLS, CDR2 YYNGEE. CDR3 sequence reads: CASSKVGPSGSTYEQYF. The CDR3, as DNA: TGTGCCAGCAGCAAGGTCGGTCCTAGCGGGAGCACCTACGAGCAGTACTTC.

The genes are TRBV4-1 and TRBJ2-2; the D is unclear. Germline V gives CDR1 MGHRA, CDR2 YSYEKL. The V end lost 3 bases, the J end lost 5 bases, and 13 bases lay between the germline ends. This CDR3 spans 15 amino acids. The CDR3 here is CASSQEPLGTGELFF. The CDR3 DNA reads as TGCGCCAGCAGCCAGGAACCTCTTGGGACCGGGGAGCTGTTTTTT.

V is TRBV5-8 and J is TRBJ1-6; 8 nucleotides match TRBD1. V was clipped by 2 bases and J by 7 bases; unmatched bases: 8. CDR3 length equals 16 residues. CDR1 and CDR2 from the germline V gene are SGHTS and YDEGEE. This chain's CDR3 is CASSFRDRRQNSPLHF. CDR3 sequence (DNA): TGTGCCAGCAGCTTCCGGGACAGGCGACAAAATTCACCCCTCCACTTT.

The rearrangement joins TRBV7-6 to TRBJ1-4, with 8 nucleotides matching TRBD1. After removal of 5 bases from V and 2 bases from J, the junction contained 4 bases not matched to a gene. Germline CDR1 SGHVS, CDR2 FNYEAQ. The CDR3 totals 15 residues. The CDR3 DNA sequence: TGTGCCAGCAGCAAAACAGGGGGGACTAATGAAAAACTGTTTTTT. Protein: CASSKTGGTNEKLFF.

Regarding this clone: At one of its ends the junction is not consistent with the germline gene, which may arise from a read error. This chain links TRBV5-1 with TRBJ1-1; D uncertain. The germline gives CDR1 SGHRS, CDR2 YFSETQ. This CDR3 contains 13 residues. The CDR3 DNA reads as TGTGCCAGCAGCTTTCCCTCTGGTCCTGAAGCTTTCTTT. It translates to CASSFPSGPEAFF.

V gene TRBV6-5 combines with J gene TRBJ1-2; D is unresolved. The V and J ends lost 6 bases and 7 bases respectively, with 12 bases between them. CDR3 length: 12 amino acids. Germline CDR1 reads MNHEY; CDR2 reads SVGAGI. Here the CDR3 reads CASRHTPGGYTF. In nucleotides, the CDR3 is TGTGCCAGCAGGCATACTCCGGGTGGCTACACCTTC.

This clone was observed once. The genes are TRBV2 and TRBJ1-1; 9 positions match TRBD1. The germline CDR1 and CDR2 sequences are SNHLY and FYNNEI. This CDR3 spans 15 amino acids. V trimming: 9 bases; J trimming: 0 bases; junction bases outside the gene matches: 8. CDR3 in amino acids: CARNRDRAMNTEAFF. The DNA of the CDR3 is TGTGCCAGAAACCGGGACAGGGCCATGAACACTGAAGCTTTCTTT.

The chain employs TRBV27 and TRBJ2-2; no definite D call. The CDR3 length is 15 residues. V was shortened by 2 bases and J by 2 bases, with 9 bases between the two germline ends. CDR1 is MNHEY, CDR2 SMNVEV, per germline (reference sequence). The CDR3 region has the DNA TGTGCCAGCAGTTTAGGGCGTCTAAACACCGGGGAGCTGTTTTTT. Encoded protein: CASSLGRLNTGELFF.

This chain's CDR3 is CATTIGNRELFF. The CDR3 DNA is TGTGCCACAACGATAGGGAACCGGGAGCTGTTTTTT. The rearrangement links TRBV25-1 to TRBJ2-2, with no clear D. CDR3 length: 12 amino acids. V was pared by 10 bases and J by 9 bases, with 15 bases between. Per germline, CDR1 MGHDK and CDR2 SYGVNS.

This clone was counted once. The chain uses TRBV6-1 and TRBJ1-4; a possible D gene is TRBD1 (5 bases). Germline lookup yields CDR1 MNHNS and CDR2 SASEGT. This CDR3 region has 15 residues. V was cut by 10 bases and J by 6 bases, with 21 bases left in between. In DNA form, the CDR3 reads TGTGCCACCACGGGGGGATGGGGAGGGGATGAAAAACTGTTTTTT. Translating gives CATTGGWGGDEKLFF.

V is TRBV19 and J is TRBJ1-1; D gene uncertain. V was trimmed by 6 bases and J by 0 bases, leaving 14 bases between them. CDR1 LNHDA and CDR2 SQIVND come from the germline V gene (reference sequence). This CDR3 is 15 amino acids long. DNA of the CDR3: TGTGCCAGTAGGTGGTACGGAACCATGAACACTGAAGCTTTCTTT. Translation gives CASRWYGTMNTEAFF.

A single count supports this clone. Here the CDR3 reads CASSAGGFGYTF. CDR3 bases: TGTGCCAGCAGCGCAGGGGGCTTTGGCTACACCTTC. The chain couples TRBV6-5 to TRBJ1-2; 8 nucleotides line up with TRBD1. The junction had 4 bases not matched to a gene; V was cut back by 6 bases and J by 7 bases. The CDR3 spans 12 residues. Germline V gene sequence: CDR1 MNHEY, CDR2 SVGAGI.

The CDR3 DNA is TGTGCCAGCAGCCAAGTGGAGGGGCGCACAGATACGCAGTATTTT. This gives the protein CASSQVEGRTDTQYF. J is TRBJ2-3 and V is TRBV9, with a possible D match to TRBD2 (6 bases). Trimming pared 4 bases from V and 1 base from J, leaving 13 bases between. The CDR3 spans 15 residues. Looked up from germline, CDR1 is SGDLS and CDR2 is YYNGEE. Full variable domain (outside the CDR3, taken from reference TRBV9 and TRBJ2-3): DSGVTQTPKHLITATGQRVTLRCSPRSGDLSVYWYQQSLDQGLQFLIQYYNGEERAKGNILERFSAQQFPDLHSELNLSSLELGDSALYFCASSQVEGRTDTQYFGPGTRLTVL.

V gene TRBV6-4 combines with J gene TRBJ2-1; possibly TRBD1 for D (6 bases). With 3 bases removed from V and 6 bases from J, the gap between germline ends came to 12 bases. Germline-derived CDR1 and CDR2 are MRHNA and SNTAGT. This CDR3 is 14 amino acids long. The CDR3 loop reads CASSDAWTANEQFF. The CDR3 DNA reads TGTGCCAGCAGTGATGCCTGGACAGCCAATGAGCAGTTCTTC.

CDR3 amino acids: CATSSRTEQETQYF. The CDR3 region has the DNA TGTGCCACCAGCTCTCGGACTGAACAAGAGACCCAGTACTTC. The rearrangement links TRBV15 to TRBJ2-5, with a possible D match to TRBD2 (5 bases). From germline, CDR1 is LNHNV and CDR2 YYDKDF (reference sequence). CDR3 length: 14 amino acids. The germline V and J ends were trimmed by 5 bases and 2 bases, with 12 bases remaining between them.